Listed below are T cell receptor beta chains from one sample, sequenced in a study of Ad26.COV2.S vaccination and SARS-CoV-2 variants. Data came from immunoSEQ multiplex PCR; TCRdb stores just in-frame clones and leaves some out. The sample includes about 400,000 clones, 89% of them seen just once. Sequencing was performed on peripheral blood, taken in a trial of Ad26.COV2.S vaccine versus placebo. The receptor source for this set is a person between 18 and 65 years old who received the Ad26.COV2.S COVID-19 vaccine or a placebo. The CDR3 runs from the conserved cysteine through the conserved F or W. D genes are given only for firm matches. Clone size is not always given. Where it is, it says once, few, many or a class for expanded clones.

>once|NA|TRBJ2-7|TRBV14
TGTGCCAGCAGCCAAACGAGCGACTCCTACGAGCAGTACTTC
CASSQTSDSYEQYF
>NA|NA|TRBJ1-2|TRBV19
TGTGCCCCTACCCGGAAGGGTCAGGGAGCTAACTATGGCTACACCTTC
CAPTRKGQGANYGYTF
>NA|NA|TRBJ2-2|TRBV2
TGTGCCAGCAGTGAAGAGGGTCCGGACGAGTACACCGGGGAGCTGTTTTTT
CASSEEGPDEYTGELFF
>once|NA|TRBJ2-1|TRBV28
TGTGCCAGCACACAGGTACCCTCCTACAATGAGCAGTTCTTC
CASTQVPSYNEQFF
>NA|TRBD1|TRBJ1-1|TRBV18
TGTGCCAGCTCATCAGGGGGCGGCGGGAACACTGAAGCTTTCTTT
CASSSGGGGNTEAFF
>few|TRBD1|TRBJ2-2|TRBV5-6
TGTGCCAGCAGCACATCAGGGGGAAGAACCGGGGAGCTGTTTTTT
CASSTSGGRTGELFF
>NA|NA|TRBJ1-5|TRBV6-5
TGTGCCAGCAGTTACGGGGGAAGCAATCAGCCCCAGCATTTT
CASSYGGSNQPQHF
>NA|NA|TRBJ2-7|TRBV12-2
TGTGCAAGTCGCTTAGCGCTACCGGGACAGGAGCCTTACGAGCAGTACTTC
CASRLALPGQEPYEQYF
>many|NA|TRBJ2-6|TRBV15
TGTGCCACCAGCAGAGTTGCAGGGTCTGGGGCCAACGTCCTGACTTTC
CATSRVAGSGANVLTF
>NA|TRBD2|TRBJ2-7|TRBV28
TGTGCCACCAGCCGAGCGGGGGCCAGCGAGCAGTACTTC
CATSRAGASEQYF
>NA|NA|TRBJ2-2|TRBV7-2
TGTGCCAGCAGCTTAGGGGGTGGGGACACCGGGGAGCTGTTTTTT
CASSLGGGDTGELFF
>NA|NA|TRBJ1-1|TRBV3-1/TRBV3-2
TGTGCCAGCAGCCAAGATCGCAGGCCTTATGAAGCTTTCTTT
CASSQDRRPYEAFF
>NA|NA|TRBJ2-7|TRBV7-9
TGTGCCAGCAGCTTAGGAGGCAGGGCAGCCGAGCAGTACTTC
CASSLGGRAAEQYF
>NA|NA|TRBJ1-1|TRBV7-9
TGTGCCAGCAGCTTATCGGGGGATGGGACAAAAGCTTTCTTT
CASSLSGDGTKAFF
>once|NA|TRBJ1-2|TRBV10-3
TGTGCCATCAGCGGCAGCAGTCGAGCCCATGGCTACACCTTC
CAISGSSRAHGYTF
>NA|TRBD2|TRBJ2-7|TRBV30
TGTGCCTGGACTAGCGGGGGCTTCTACGAGCAGTACTTC
CAWTSGGFYEQYF
>NA|NA|TRBJ1-5|TRBV30
TGTGCCTGGAGTGTACTTCGCGGGCCCCAGCATTTT
CAWSVLRGPQHF
>NA|TRBD1|TRBJ1-2|TRBV2
TGTGCCAGCAGCCGTAATCCGGGACAGGGTTTTGGCTACACCTTC
CASSRNPGQGFGYTF
>NA|TRBD2|TRBJ2-3|TRBV27
TGTGCCAGCAGTCCATCCTTCCCCGGACTAGCCAATACGCAGTATTTT
CASSPSFPGLANTQYF
>NA|NA|TRBJ1-4|TRBV19
TGTGCCAGTAGTCTTGGGGACACTAGGTTTCGTGAAAAACTGTTTTTT
CASSLGDTRFREKLFF
>few|NA|TRBJ1-1|TRBV7-2
TGTGCCAGCAGCGTTACATGGACTGAAGCTTTCTTT
CASSVTWTEAFF
>NA|NA|TRBJ1-6|TRBV7-2
TGTGCCAGCAGCCTTCGGACCCATAATTCACCCCTCCACTTT
CASSLRTHNSPLHF
>NA|TRBD2|TRBJ2-1|TRBV18
TGTGCCAGCTCACCTGAGCGGCCTAGCGGATACAATGAGCAGTTCTTC
CASSPERPSGYNEQFF
>few|NA|TRBJ1-5|TRBV28
TGTGCCAGCAGGCAAACCGTTCAGCCCCAGCATTTT
CASRQTVQPQHF
>NA|NA|TRBJ2-7|TRBV18
TGTGCCAGCTCACTGACAGAGGGGGGGGTTGAGCAGTACTTC
CASSLTEGGVEQYF
>NA|NA|TRBJ1-1|TRBV28
TGTGCCAGCAGTTTGGGAGGCTGGAGCGGCCTGAACACTGAAGCTTTCTTT
CASSLGGWSGLNTEAFF
>NA|TRBD1|TRBJ1-2|TRBV6-5
TGTGCCAGCAGCCCCGGGACAGGAGTTCTCTATGGCTACACCTTC
CASSPGTGVLYGYTF
>NA|NA|TRBJ2-7|TRBV3-1/TRBV3-2
TGTGCCAGCAGCCCCCTTAGCGCTAGCTCCTACGAGCAGTACTTC
CASSPLSASSYEQYF
>NA|NA|TRBJ2-1|TRBV5-1
TGCGCCAGCAGCGGGGGACCGAGTAGCGGTTGGGGCTACAATGAGCAGTTCTTC
CASSGGPSSGWGYNEQFF
>once|NA|TRBJ1-1|TRBV3-1/TRBV3-2
TGTGCCAGCAGCCTGACAGGAGGGAACACTGAAGCTTTCTTT
CASSLTGGNTEAFF
>NA|TRBD1|TRBJ2-1|TRBV11-2
TGTGCCAGCAGCCCACGGACAGGGTCCCACAATGAGCAGTTCTTC
CASSPRTGSHNEQFF
>NA|TRBD2|TRBJ2-1|TRBV7-7
TGTGCTAGCAGCTTACTGACTGTAGCGGGGGCCTACAATGAGCAGTTCTTC
CASSLLTVAGAYNEQFF
>NA|TRBD1|TRBJ1-4|TRBV19
TGTGCCAGCAGGACAGGGGGCGCGGGTAGTAAACTGTTTTTT
CASRTGGAGSKLFF
>NA|NA|TRBJ2-1|TRBV9
TGTGCCAGCAGGAGGGGGGAGAGCAATGAGCAGTTCTTC
CASRRGESNEQFF
>NA|NA|TRBJ2-7|TRBV4-2
TGTGCCAGCAGCCAAGGCACAGGGCCCTCCTACGAGCAGTACTTC
CASSQGTGPSYEQYF
>few|NA|TRBJ2-7|TRBV14
TGTGCCAGCAGCCAAGTAGACTGGGGAGGGCAGTACTTC
CASSQVDWGGQYF
>once|TRBD1|TRBJ1-4|TRBV6-6
TGTGCCAGCAGTCTGGGACAGGGGCGAGAAAAACTGTTTTTT
CASSLGQGREKLFF
>NA|NA|TRBJ1-1|TRBV7-2
TGTGCCAGCAGCTTATTCGCCAGCCTTAACACTGAAGCTTTCTTT
CASSLFASLNTEAFF
>once|NA|TRBJ2-2|TRBV6-5
TGTGCCAGCATCCCGGAGGACAGGAACACCGGGGAGCTGTTTTTT
CASIPEDRNTGELFF
>NA|TRBD1|TRBJ1-1|TRBV29-1
TGCAGCGGATCCCGGACAGGAGCGAACACTGAAGCTTTCTTT
CSGSRTGANTEAFF
>NA|TRBD1|TRBJ1-5|TRBV19
TGTGCCAGTAGTTTCTGGACAGGGATGGGCAATCAGCCCCAGCATTTT
CASSFWTGMGNQPQHF
>few|TRBD1|TRBJ2-3|TRBV11-2
TGTGCCAGCAGCCCCCGGGGACAGCGCACAGATACGCAGTATTTT
CASSPRGQRTDTQYF